The table lists the clone carrying this T cell receptor (delta chain) with many counts. The target antigen is unknown. TCRdb reanalyzed the multiplex PCR reads using CATT. Among 50,000 or so delta-chain clones listed, around 1.6% were seen once. This record comes from a study of γδ T cells in repeated Plasmodium falciparum infection. Turning to the study itself: Each infection was followed by sampling at 21 days, plus baseline and some pre-infection draws.

Germline loops: CDR1 GEAIGNYY, CDR2 EKD. The CDR3 is 18 amino acids. Trimming cost V 3 bases and J 1 base; bases outside gene matches: 12. Vgamma9/Vdelta2+ and Vdelta2-negative gammadelta T cells were flow-sorted from PBMC for bulk sequencing. Study findings and constraints: Vdelta2-negative gammadelta repertoires, largely Vdelta1+, seemingly showed infection-driven waves of new clonal selection.

This clonotype was sampled from a pool of human donors (malaria-infected and uninfected, not separated). The chain employs TRDV2 and TRDJ1; 11 nucleotides match TRDD3. TCRdb does not report a J gene; here it was assigned by matching the DNA to germline references. Sequenced material: gamma-delta T cells from blood. CDR3: CACDPILLGDTGTDKLIF. The CDR3 nucleotides read TGTGCCTGTGACCCTATCCTCCTGGGGGATACTGGCACCGATAAACTCATCTTT.